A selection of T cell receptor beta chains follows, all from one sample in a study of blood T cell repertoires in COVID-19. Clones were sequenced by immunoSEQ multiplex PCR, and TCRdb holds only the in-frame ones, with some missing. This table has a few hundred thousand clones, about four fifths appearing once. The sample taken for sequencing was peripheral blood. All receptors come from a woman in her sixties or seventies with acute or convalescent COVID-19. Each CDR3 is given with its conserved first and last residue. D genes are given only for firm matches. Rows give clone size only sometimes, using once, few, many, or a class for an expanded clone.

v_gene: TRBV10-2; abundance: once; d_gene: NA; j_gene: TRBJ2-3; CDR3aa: CASLIQGSGTDTQYF; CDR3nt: TGCGCCAGCCTGATTCAGGGGTCGGGCACAGATACGCAGTATTTT
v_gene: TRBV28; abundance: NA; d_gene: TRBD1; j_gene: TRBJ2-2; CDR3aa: CASSLSTDRVELFF; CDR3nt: TGTGCCAGCAGCCTGTCCACGGACAGGGTAGAGCTGTTTTTT
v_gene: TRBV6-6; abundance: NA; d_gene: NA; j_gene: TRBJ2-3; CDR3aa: CASSSWTVTDTQYF; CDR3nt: TGTGCCAGCAGTTCCTGGACAGTCACAGATACGCAGTATTTT
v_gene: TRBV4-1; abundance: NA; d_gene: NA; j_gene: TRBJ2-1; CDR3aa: CASSQARGDLYNEQFF; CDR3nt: TGCGCCAGCAGCCAAGCACGCGGGGACCTGTACAATGAGCAGTTCTTC
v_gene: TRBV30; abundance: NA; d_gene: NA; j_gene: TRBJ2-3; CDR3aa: CAWSVTDSPGDTQYF; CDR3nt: TGTGCCTGGAGTGTCACCGACTCGCCCGGGGATACGCAGTATTTT
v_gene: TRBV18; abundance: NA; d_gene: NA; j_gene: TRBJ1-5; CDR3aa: CASSPGGLNQPQHF; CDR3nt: TGTGCCAGCTCACCGGGAGGCCTCAATCAGCCCCAGCATTTT
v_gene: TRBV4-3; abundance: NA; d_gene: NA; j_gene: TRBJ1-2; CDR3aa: CASSQEWQAFYGYTF; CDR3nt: TGCGCCAGCAGCCAAGAGTGGCAGGCCTTCTATGGCTACACCTTC
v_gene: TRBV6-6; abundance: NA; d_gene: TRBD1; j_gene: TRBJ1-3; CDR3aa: CASSYLGQGGNTIYF; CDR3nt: TGTGCCAGCAGTTACCTTGGACAGGGAGGAAACACCATATATTTT
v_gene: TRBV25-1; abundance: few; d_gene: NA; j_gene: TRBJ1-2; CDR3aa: CASSEDRTGYTF; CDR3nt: TGTGCCAGCAGTGAGGACAGAACAGGCTACACCTTC
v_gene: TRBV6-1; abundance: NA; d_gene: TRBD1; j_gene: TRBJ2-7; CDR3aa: CASSVAGTGDDEQYF; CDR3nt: TGTGCCAGCAGTGTAGCCGGGACAGGGGACGACGAGCAGTACTTC
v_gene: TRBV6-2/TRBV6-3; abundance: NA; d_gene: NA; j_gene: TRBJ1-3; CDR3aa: CASSYSTTGSGNTIYF; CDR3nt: TGTGCCAGCAGTTACTCGACTACCGGATCTGGAAACACCATATATTTT
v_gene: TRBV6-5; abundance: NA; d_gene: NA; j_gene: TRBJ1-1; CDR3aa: CASSDTEAFF; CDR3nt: TGTGCCAGCTCGGACACTGAAGCTTTCTTT
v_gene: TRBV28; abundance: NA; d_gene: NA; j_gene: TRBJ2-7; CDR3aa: CASRGTFGAYEQYF; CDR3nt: TGTGCCAGCAGGGGGACATTTGGCGCTTACGAGCAGTACTTC
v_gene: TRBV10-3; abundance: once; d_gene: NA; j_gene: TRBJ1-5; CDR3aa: CAISKQVGGQPQHF; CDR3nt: TGTGCCATCAGTAAACAGGTGGGGGGTCAGCCCCAGCATTTT
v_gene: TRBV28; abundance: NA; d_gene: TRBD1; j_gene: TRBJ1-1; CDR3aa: CASSLRRGRMANTEAFF; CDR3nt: TGTGCCAGCAGTTTAAGAAGGGGGCGGATGGCGAACACTGAAGCTTTCTTT
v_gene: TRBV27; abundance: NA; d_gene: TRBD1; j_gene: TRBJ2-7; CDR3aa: CASSLAVGQGFYEQYF; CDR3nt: TGTGCCAGCAGTTTGGCGGTAGGACAGGGCTTCTACGAGCAGTACTTC
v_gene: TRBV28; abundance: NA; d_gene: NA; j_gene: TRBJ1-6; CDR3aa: CASSFLGQNNSPLHF; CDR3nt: TGTGCCAGCAGTTTTTTGGGCCAAAATAATTCACCCCTCCACTTT
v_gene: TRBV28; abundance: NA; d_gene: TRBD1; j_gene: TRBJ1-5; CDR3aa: CASRSRPGGRERGNQPQHF; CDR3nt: TGTGCCAGCAGGAGCCGACCAGGGGGCCGAGAGAGGGGCAATCAGCCCCAGCATTTT
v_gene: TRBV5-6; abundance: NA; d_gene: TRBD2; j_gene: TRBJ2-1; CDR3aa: CASSSGRDDEQFF; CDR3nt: TGTGCCAGCAGCTCGGGGAGGGACGATGAGCAGTTCTTC
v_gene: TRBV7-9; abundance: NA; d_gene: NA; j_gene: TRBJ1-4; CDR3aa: CASSPMTAREKLFF; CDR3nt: TGTGCCAGCAGCCCCATGACAGCGAGAGAAAAACTGTTTTTT
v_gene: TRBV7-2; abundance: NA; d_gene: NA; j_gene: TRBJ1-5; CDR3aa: CASSLSGVQPQHF; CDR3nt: TGTGCCAGCAGCTTATCAGGGGTTCAGCCCCAGCATTTT
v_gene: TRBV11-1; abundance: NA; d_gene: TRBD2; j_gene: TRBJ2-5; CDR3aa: CASSLAGRGGETQYF; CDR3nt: TGTGCCAGCAGCTTAGCTGGCCGGGGGGGAGAGACCCAGTACTTC
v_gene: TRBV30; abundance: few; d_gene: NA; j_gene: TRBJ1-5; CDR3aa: CAWSVGEGQPQHF; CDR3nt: TGTGCCTGGAGTGTCGGGGAGGGTCAGCCCCAGCATTTT
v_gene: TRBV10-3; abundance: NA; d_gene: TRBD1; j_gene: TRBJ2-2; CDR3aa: CATSNPTGPTGELFF; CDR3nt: TGTGCCACCTCCAACCCGACAGGGCCGACCGGGGAGCTGTTTTTT
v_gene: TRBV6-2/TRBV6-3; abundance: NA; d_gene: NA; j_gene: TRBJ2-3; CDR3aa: CASSQNTDTQYF; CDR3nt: TGTGCCAGCAGTCAGAACACAGATACGCAGTATTTT
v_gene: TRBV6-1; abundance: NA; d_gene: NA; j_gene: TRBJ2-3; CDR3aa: CASSERGQVGTDTQYF; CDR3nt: TGTGCCAGCAGTGAAAGGGGTCAAGTTGGCACAGATACGCAGTATTTT
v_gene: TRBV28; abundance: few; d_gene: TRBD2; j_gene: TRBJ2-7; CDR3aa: CASIQQGLAGSYEQYF; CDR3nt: TGTGCCAGCATCCAGCAGGGACTAGCGGGTTCCTACGAGCAGTACTTC
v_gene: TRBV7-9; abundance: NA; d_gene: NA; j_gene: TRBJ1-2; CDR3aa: CASSADKAANYGYTF; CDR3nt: TGTGCCAGCAGCGCCGACAAGGCAGCTAACTATGGCTACACCTTC
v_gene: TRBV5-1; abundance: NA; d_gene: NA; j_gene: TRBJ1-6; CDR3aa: CASSFDSGRNSPLHF; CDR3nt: TGCGCCAGCAGCTTCGACAGTGGGAGGAATTCACCCCTCCACTTT
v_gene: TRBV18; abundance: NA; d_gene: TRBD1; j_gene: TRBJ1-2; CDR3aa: CASSRDSYGYTF; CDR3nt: TGTGCCAGCTCACGGGACAGCTATGGCTACACCTTC
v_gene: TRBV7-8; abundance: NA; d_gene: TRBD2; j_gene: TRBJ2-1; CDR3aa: CASSLASSGVMWGNEQFF; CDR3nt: TGTGCCAGCAGCTTAGCTTCTAGCGGGGTGATGTGGGGCAATGAGCAGTTCTTC
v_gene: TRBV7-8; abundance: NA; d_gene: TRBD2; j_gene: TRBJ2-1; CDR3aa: CASSISGASYNEQFF; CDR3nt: TGTGCCAGCAGCATAAGCGGGGCTTCCTACAATGAGCAGTTCTTC
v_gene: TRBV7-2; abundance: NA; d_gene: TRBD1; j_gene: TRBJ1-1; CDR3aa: CASSSNRGWTEAFF; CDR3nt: TGTGCCAGCAGCTCGAACAGGGGGTGGACTGAAGCTTTCTTT
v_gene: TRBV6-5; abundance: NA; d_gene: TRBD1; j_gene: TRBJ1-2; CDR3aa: CASSSRDRYYGYTF; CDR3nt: TGTGCCAGCAGTTCCCGGGACAGGTACTATGGCTACACCTTC
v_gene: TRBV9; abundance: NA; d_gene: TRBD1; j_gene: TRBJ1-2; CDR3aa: CASSGDRGYGYTF; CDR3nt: TGTGCCAGCAGCGGGGACAGGGGCTATGGCTACACCTTC
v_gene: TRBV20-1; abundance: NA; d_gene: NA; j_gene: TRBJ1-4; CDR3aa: CSVQRDEKLFF; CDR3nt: TGCAGTGTACAGAGGGATGAAAAACTGTTTTTT
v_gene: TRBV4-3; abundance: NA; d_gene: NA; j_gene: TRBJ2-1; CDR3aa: CASSQEVSGHYNEQFF; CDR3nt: TGCGCCAGCAGCCAAGAAGTTAGCGGCCACTACAATGAGCAGTTCTTC
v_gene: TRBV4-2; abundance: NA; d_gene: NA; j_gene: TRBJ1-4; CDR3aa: CASSLGDNGNEKLFF; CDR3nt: TGTGCCAGCAGCCTGGGGGACAACGGGAATGAAAAACTGTTTTTT
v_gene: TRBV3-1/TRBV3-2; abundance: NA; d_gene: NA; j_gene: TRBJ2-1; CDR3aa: CASSPWRSSYNEQFF; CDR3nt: TGTGCCAGCAGCCCCTGGAGAAGCTCCTACAATGAGCAGTTCTTC
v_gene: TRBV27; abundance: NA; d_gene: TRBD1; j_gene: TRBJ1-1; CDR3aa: CASRRGQANTEAFF; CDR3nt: TGTGCCAGCAGGAGGGGACAGGCGAACACTGAAGCTTTCTTT
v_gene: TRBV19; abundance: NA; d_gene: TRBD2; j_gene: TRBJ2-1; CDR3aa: CASSMTSGAYNEQFF; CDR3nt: TGTGCCAGTAGTATGACTAGCGGGGCCTACAATGAGCAGTTCTTC
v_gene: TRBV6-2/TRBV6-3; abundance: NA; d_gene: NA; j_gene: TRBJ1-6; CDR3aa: CASSYSMFSGYNSPLHF; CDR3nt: TGTGCCAGCAGTTACTCGATGTTTTCGGGCTATAATTCACCCCTCCACTTT
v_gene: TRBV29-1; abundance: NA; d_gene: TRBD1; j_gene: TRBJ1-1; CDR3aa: CSVEGGVGQGANTEAFF; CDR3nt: TGCAGCGTTGAAGGAGGCGTGGGACAGGGGGCGAACACTGAAGCTTTCTTT
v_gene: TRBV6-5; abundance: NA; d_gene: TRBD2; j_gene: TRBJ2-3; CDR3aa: CASRSGGWTDTQYF; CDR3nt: TGTGCCAGCAGGAGCGGGGGGTGGACAGATACGCAGTATTTT
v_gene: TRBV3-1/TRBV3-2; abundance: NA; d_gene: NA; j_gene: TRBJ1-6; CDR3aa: CASSHAAAPLHF; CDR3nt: TGTGCCAGCAGTCACGCGGCGGCACCCCTCCACTTT
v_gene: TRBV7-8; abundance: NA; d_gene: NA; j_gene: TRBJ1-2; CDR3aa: CASSLGRAAGHYGYTF; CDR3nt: TGTGCCAGCAGCTTAGGGAGGGCGGCAGGGCACTATGGCTACACCTTC
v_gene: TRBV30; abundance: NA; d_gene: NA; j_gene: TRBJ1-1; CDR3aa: CAWRGGSAEAFF; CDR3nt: TGTGCCTGGAGGGGGGGGTCCGCTGAAGCTTTCTTT
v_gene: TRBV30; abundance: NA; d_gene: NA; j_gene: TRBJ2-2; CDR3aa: CAWKRSVSTGELFF; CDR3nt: TGTGCCTGGAAGCGGTCCGTGAGCACCGGGGAGCTGTTTTTT
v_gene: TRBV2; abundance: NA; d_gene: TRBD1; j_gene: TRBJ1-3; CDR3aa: CARGSRQGTSGNTIYF; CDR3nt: TGTGCCAGAGGGAGTAGACAGGGGACCTCTGGAAACACCATATATTTT
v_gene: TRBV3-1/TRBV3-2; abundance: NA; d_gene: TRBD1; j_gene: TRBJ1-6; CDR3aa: CASSLWTGLNSPLHF; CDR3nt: TGTGCCAGCAGCCTCTGGACAGGGTTAAATTCACCCCTCCACTTT